These T cell receptor beta chains were read from a single sample in a study of T cells in localized non-small cell lung cancer. TCRdb's copy holds only in-frame clones and misses some; the assay was immunoSEQ multiplex PCR. The sample includes 1,500 to 2,000 clones, less than 20% of them seen just once. Material: normal lung tissue next to the tumor, obtained before any cancer treatment. These receptors came from a woman aged 40 to 75 with stage I lung adenocarcinoma. Both conserved end residues are part of each CDR3. Fields, in order: V gene, CDR3 length, D gene, clone size, CDR3 protein. A D gene is named only where the DNA matches it firmly. Only some rows state a clone size, as once, few, many or a class for expanded clones.

v_gene: TRBV5-1
len: 16
d_gene: TRBD1
abundance: NA
CDR3aa: CASSSGTGGTNTEAFF

v_gene: TRBV9
len: 15
d_gene: NA
abundance: large
CDR3aa: CASSVALPSYNEQFF

v_gene: TRBV6-8
len: 15
d_gene: NA
abundance: NA
CDR3aa: CASSRNRDTNYGYTF

v_gene: TRBV18
len: 14
d_gene: NA
abundance: few
CDR3aa: CASSAVSGANVLTF

v_gene: TRBV6-8
len: 15
d_gene: NA
abundance: few
CDR3aa: CASSQGTLLNTEAFF

v_gene: TRBV11-3
len: 14
d_gene: TRBD1
abundance: few
CDR3aa: CASSQDRGDSPLHF

v_gene: TRBV6-8
len: 16
d_gene: NA
abundance: NA
CDR3aa: CAISGRIRGETDTQYF

v_gene: TRBV18
len: 16
d_gene: TRBD2
abundance: few
CDR3aa: CASSPIGGVSGNEQFF

v_gene: TRBV29-1
len: 15
d_gene: NA
abundance: NA
CDR3aa: CSVEGRGGRGDTQYF

v_gene: TRBV6-8
len: 15
d_gene: NA
abundance: few
CDR3aa: CASSPEGTGTDTQYF

v_gene: TRBV29-1
len: 12
d_gene: TRBD1
abundance: NA
CDR3aa: CSVIRQGVEAFF

v_gene: TRBV11-3
len: 16
d_gene: TRBD1
abundance: few
CDR3aa: CASSSGTATSYYGYTF

v_gene: TRBV6-1
len: 12
d_gene: NA
abundance: medium-sized
CDR3aa: CASSEVGGTQYF

v_gene: TRBV9
len: 14
d_gene: NA
abundance: few
CDR3aa: CASNIYGGRETQYF

v_gene: TRBV19
len: 15
d_gene: NA
abundance: few
CDR3aa: CASSIGPGRRYEQYF

v_gene: TRBV19
len: 17
d_gene: TRBD2
abundance: NA
CDR3aa: CASSTPTRAGDTGELFF

v_gene: TRBV29-1
len: 13
d_gene: NA
abundance: NA
CDR3aa: CSGSVGQNTEAFF

v_gene: TRBV1
len: 14
d_gene: NA
abundance: NA
CDR3aa: CASSQHGRNYGYTF

v_gene: TRBV29-1
len: 14
d_gene: TRBD1
abundance: NA
CDR3aa: CSVGNDRGWTEAFF

v_gene: TRBV11-3
len: 17
d_gene: NA
abundance: NA
CDR3aa: CASSSHEGLRLNYGYTF

v_gene: TRBV30
len: 16
d_gene: TRBD1
abundance: NA
CDR3aa: CAWSVLGTGANSPLHF

v_gene: TRBV30
len: 13
d_gene: NA
abundance: NA
CDR3aa: CAWSVLGSYEQYF

v_gene: TRBV5-1
len: 14
d_gene: NA
abundance: NA
CDR3aa: CASSLEVLNTEAFF

v_gene: TRBV7-7
len: 15
d_gene: NA
abundance: NA
CDR3aa: CASSGRGAEIDTQYF

v_gene: TRBV19
len: 15
d_gene: NA
abundance: large
CDR3aa: CASSMGTAPGDTQYF

v_gene: TRBV11-3
len: 15
d_gene: NA
abundance: medium-sized
CDR3aa: CASSLIRERNTEAFF

v_gene: TRBV15
len: 14
d_gene: NA
abundance: few
CDR3aa: CATSSARSNTEAFF

v_gene: TRBV11-3
len: 16
d_gene: TRBD1
abundance: few
CDR3aa: CASSLGRGTGNTEAFF

v_gene: TRBV28
len: 15
d_gene: TRBD2
abundance: NA
CDR3aa: CASSLTSGGYNEQFF

v_gene: TRBV7-5
len: 17
d_gene: NA
abundance: NA
CDR3aa: CASSLVGQGFFSYGYTF

v_gene: TRBV11-3
len: 15
d_gene: TRBD1
abundance: NA
CDR3aa: CASSWGQGALGGYTF

v_gene: TRBV11-3
len: 15
d_gene: TRBD1
abundance: medium-sized
CDR3aa: CASSPLQGIRETQYF

v_gene: TRBV19
len: 15
d_gene: NA
abundance: NA
CDR3aa: CASSPAEGRLYEQYF

v_gene: TRBV29-1
len: 13
d_gene: NA
abundance: NA
CDR3aa: CSVEGTRVYGYTF

v_gene: TRBV11-3
len: 15
d_gene: TRBD2
abundance: few
CDR3aa: CASSPTSGGAFEQFF

v_gene: TRBV4-1
len: 15
d_gene: NA
abundance: many
CDR3aa: CASSQYNGRTDTQYF